Included here is one T cell receptor beta chain sequence, with context. In the source study's methods: Cell counts per sample came from amplifying reference gene primers. Libraries were prepared by immunoSEQ multiplex PCR; TCRdb keeps only in-frame clonotypes and omits some of them. The V and J calls and clone size come from that table; D and trimming were worked out from the DNA. The repertoire has around 150,000 clones, around 85% of them found once; the top ten carry approximately 10%. Germline-derived CDR1 and CDR2 are MNHNY and SVGAGI (reference sequence). This CDR3 is 16 amino acids long. V was clipped by 8 bases and J by 3 bases; unmatched bases: 12. This sample stems from a study of blood T cell repertoires in COVID-19. On the study more broadly: Samples of COVID-19 (acute and convalescent) were obtained from the United States, Italy and Spain. Nucleic acid was either cDNA or gDNA, and it came from T cells, B-cell-depleted T cells, or PBMCs.

The J gene is TRBJ1-5, the V gene TRBV6-6; 8 nucleotides agree with TRBD1. Sequenced sample: peripheral blood. The origin of this receptor is a man in his 60s with active or convalescent COVID-19. CDR3 sequence (DNA): TGTGCCAGCTTACCCCCCGGGACAGGCCTCAATCAGCCCCAGCATTTT. Translating gives CASLPPGTGLNQPQHF.